This T cell receptor (beta chain) was identified during a study of blood T cell repertoires in COVID-19. This clone was recorded once. Germline CDR1 is KGHDR and CDR2 is SFDVKD. V dropped 5 bases and J dropped 4; count of bases not matched to a gene: 8. There are 15 residues in the CDR3. Profiling relied on immunoSEQ multiplex PCR, and the TCRdb table lists in-frame clones only, not all of them. The table has 150,000 to 200,000 clones, 75% to 90% seen once. The specimen was peripheral blood. The chain carries TRBV24-1 and TRBJ2-3; TRBD2 matches 7 bases. The clonotype comes from a woman between 35 and 50 years old with COVID-19, enrolled during active disease. Here the CDR3 DNA reads TGTGCCACCAGTGCCTCTAGCGGTTCCCCAGATACGCAGTATTTT. Translated: CATSASSGSPDTQYF.